These 19 T cell receptor beta chains originate from one sample sequenced in a study of regulatory T cells in long-lasting Graves disease. Arm-PCR with iRepertoire HTBI primers amplified the CDR3 regions for these TCR beta libraries. MiXCR, run by TCRdb on the multiplex PCR reads, gives a single entry per CDR3 protein. This sample has about 610,000 distinct CDR3 sequences, with 15% to 20% found just once. Time point defined: newly diagnosed GD, antithyroid drugs for less than 3 months. PBMCs were the source of the RNA used for TCR sequencing. Another study also made use of these data, one on T cells in Graves' hyperthyroidism and ophthalmopathy.

Material: peripheral blood mononuclear cells (PBMCs), obtained at new diagnosis, from a patient treated with antithyroid drugs. Receptors were obtained from a man between 18 and 29 years old with Graves disease.

This clonotype occurred once. It differs at one base from a far larger clone, so likely a read error. The chain links TRBV6-4 to TRBJ2-1; D uncertain. This CDR3 is built from 14 residues. Trimming cost V 6 bases and J 8 bases, with 17 bases left between them. Germline CDR1 reads MRHNA; CDR2 reads SNTAGT. As DNA, the CDR3 is TGTGCCAGCAGCCGTGGGTCCCCAGGAGATGAGCAGTTCTTC. Residues: CASSRGSPGDEQFF.

The chain joins TRBV29-1 to TRBJ2-1; D assignment may be TRBD1 or TRBD2 (5 bases each). Trimming pared 7 bases from V and 0 bases from J, leaving 13 bases between. The CDR3 covers 14 residues. Germline CDR1 is SQVTM and CDR2 is ANQGSEA. As DNA, the CDR3 is TGCAGCGGAGAGGGACGGCTCTCCTACAATGAGCAGTTCTTC. It is translated as CSGEGRLSYNEQFF.

This clonotype was seen at least ten times. The CDR3 spells CASGLAPQGGAFF. CDR3 coding DNA: TGTGCTAGTGGTTTGGCCCCCCAGGGTGGGGCTTTCTTT. The gene calls are TRBV12-5 and TRBJ1-1; D might be TRBD1 (5 bases). Germline V gene data show CDR1 as LGHNT and CDR2 as FRNRAP. The CDR3 covers 13 residues. V dropped 1 base and J dropped 11 bases, with 14 bases sitting between them.

On this clonotype: The junction departs from the called germline gene at one end, perhaps through a read error. The chain joins TRBV7-8 to TRBJ2-7, with 12 nucleotides matching TRBD2. CDR3 length: 15 residues. CDR1 is SGHVS, CDR2 FQNEAQ, per germline. This CDR3 reads CVSSSSGRVDYEQYF. As DNA, the CDR3 is TGTGTCAGCAGCTCTAGCGGGAGGGTCGACTACGAGCAGTACTTC.

At least ten counts were recorded for this clonotype. The V call is TRBV30, the J call TRBJ1-5; D might be TRBD1 (6 bases). The germline V gene has CDR1 GTSNPN and CDR2 SVGIG (reference sequence). This CDR3 comprises 13 residues. The ends were cut back, 4 bases at V and 5 bases at J, with 12 bases in the middle. The CDR3 is CAWNRDIYQPQHF. CDR3 coding DNA: TGTGCCTGGAACAGGGACATTTATCAGCCCCAGCATTTT.

This clonotype has only a few counts. The genes are TRBV4-1 and TRBJ2-6; tentative D call: TRBD1 (5 bases). Germline V gene sequence: CDR1 MGHRA, CDR2 YSYEKL. V was shortened by 1 base and J by 0 bases, with 22 bases between the two germline ends. CDR3 length equals 21 residues. The CDR3 loop reads CASSQGPILRDRSSGANVLTF. DNA for the CDR3: TGCGCCAGCAGCCAAGGACCGATATTAAGAGACAGAAGCTCTGGGGCCAACGTCCTGACTTTC.

The chain has TRBV7-6 and TRBJ2-3; 10 nucleotides agree with TRBD2. The germline CDR1 and CDR2 sequences are SGHVS and FNYEAQ. J was trimmed by 5 bases and V by 3 bases; bases with no gene match: 8. The CDR3 has 16 amino acids. The CDR3 region is CASSFVLAGAQDTQYF. The CDR3 DNA sequence: TGTGCCAGCAGCTTTGTCCTAGCGGGGGCCCAAGATACGCAGTATTTT.

This clonotype was seen a single time. This chain uses TRBV7-2 with TRBJ1-6; no clear D. Germline V gene data show CDR1 as SGHTA and CDR2 as FQGNSA. The CDR3 is 15 amino acids. The V end lost 1 base, the J end lost 7 bases, and 11 bases lay between the germline ends. The CDR3 region has the DNA TGTGCCAGCAGCTTAGGATCCCTGCAAAATTCACCCCTCCACTTT. Amino acid sequence: CASSLGSLQNSPLHF. Filled out from reference TRBV7-2 and TRBJ1-6, the complete variable domain reads GAGVSQSPSNKVTEKGKDVELRCDPISGHTALYWYRQSLGQGLEFLIYFQGNSAPDKSGLPSDRFSAERTGGSVSTLTIQRTQQEDSAVYLCASSLGSLQNSPLHFGNGTRLTVT.

This clonotype was counted only a few times. The chain has TRBV7-2 and TRBJ2-1, with unresolved D. This CDR3 contains 14 residues. The germline V gene encodes CDR1 SGHTA and CDR2 FQGNSA. The V end was cut by 1 base, the J end by 8 bases, with 12 bases between. CDR3 nucleotide sequence: TGTGCCAGCAGCTTAGTAAAGGTAGGGTATGAGCAGTTCTTC. It yields the protein CASSLVKVGYEQFF.

The chain employs TRBV10-1 and TRBJ2-5, with 11 bases identical to TRBD1. The CDR3 spans 15 residues. Trimming cost V 4 bases and J 7 bases; bases outside gene matches: 8. Germline V lookup: CDR1 WNHNN, CDR2 SYGVQD (reference sequence). Here the CDR3 reads CASSAGTGGSSTQYF. CDR3 nucleotides: TGCGCCAGCAGTGCCGGGACAGGGGGGTCCTCGACCCAGTACTTC.

The V call is TRBV19, the J call TRBJ1-1; 8 nucleotides agree with TRBD1. Germline V gene lookup returns CDR1 LNHDA and CDR2 SQIVND (reference sequence). This CDR3 has 14 amino acids. The junction had 4 bases not matched to a gene; V was cut back by 3 bases and J by 4 bases. The CDR3 reads CASSIGRGPTEAFF. CDR3 in DNA: TGTGCCAGTAGTATCGGCAGGGGGCCCACTGAAGCTTTCTTT. The full variable domain, completed using reference TRBV19 and TRBJ1-1, is DGGITQSPKYLFRKEGQNVTLSCEQNLNHDAMYWYRQDPGQGLRLIYYSQIVNDFQKGDIAEGYSVSREKKESFPLTVTSAQKNPTAFYLCASSIGRGPTEAFFGQGTRLTVV.

The chain joins TRBV7-9 to TRBJ2-1, with D possibly being TRBD1 (6 bases). The CDR3 covers 17 residues. With 3 bases removed from V and 0 bases from J, the gap between germline ends came to 15 bases. Germline V gives CDR1 SEHNR, CDR2 FQNEAQ (reference sequence). CDR3 sequence reads: CASSFPVGASSYNEQFF. The CDR3 DNA is TGTGCCAGCAGCTTCCCCGTGGGGGCGAGCTCCTACAATGAGCAGTTCTTC.

As to this clonotype: A much larger clone lies a single base off, so this may be a read error. V gene TRBV5-1 combines with J gene TRBJ2-7; D remains ambiguous. Trimming removed 4 bases from V and 6 bases from J, with 23 bases in between. CDR3 size: 16 residues. CDR1 SGHRS and CDR2 YFSETQ come from the germline V gene. The CDR3 bases are TGCGCCAGCAGCCGAACTGTGGCGTCTACCTACTGCGAGCAGTACTTC. Translation gives CASSRTVASTYCEQYF.

This clonotype was seen more than once but under ten times. The chain couples TRBV5-6 to TRBJ1-2; 9 bases line up with TRBD1. CDR1 is SGHDT, CDR2 YYEEEE, per germline. The CDR3 has 15 amino acids. V lost 7 bases to trimming and J lost 4 bases; unmatched junction nucleotides: 11. The chain's CDR3 is CASGDGGQGIYGYTF. Here the CDR3 DNA reads TGTGCCAGCGGGGACGGGGGACAGGGAATCTATGGCTACACCTTC.

The CDR3 nucleotides read TGTGCCAGCAGCGTAGACGTTTATAGCGGGAACGCAGATACGCAGTATTTT. This codes for CASSVDVYSGNADTQYF. The rearrangement joins TRBV9 to TRBJ2-3, with TRBD2 matching 8 bases. The germline V gene encodes CDR1 SGDLS and CDR2 YYNGEE. The CDR3 contains 17 residues. With 0 bases clipped from V and 4 bases from J, the junction kept 10 bases outside the gene matches.

This rearrangement joins TRBV5-1 to TRBJ2-7; 7 bases are shared with TRBD1. V trimming: 3 bases; J trimming: 2 bases; junction bases outside the gene matches: 8. This CDR3 contains 15 residues. From germline, CDR1 is SGHRS and CDR2 YFSETQ. CDR3 in DNA: TGCGCCAGCAGCTGGTCGGGACAGACCACCTACGAGCAGTACTTC. This codes for CASSWSGQTTYEQYF.

On this clonotype: Possible read error: a much larger clone is one base away. The chain uses TRBV12-3 or TRBV12-4 and TRBJ2-5; TRBD2 might be the D (6 bases). The CDR3 is 16 amino acids. This CDR3 reads CASSLSLVGGMEIQYF. The CDR3 nucleotides are TGTGCCAGCAGTTTGAGTTTGGTGGGGGGTATGGAGATCCAGTACTTC.

This rearrangement joins TRBV6-2 or TRBV6-3 to TRBJ2-1; the D is unclear. This CDR3 is 13 amino acids long. Germline lookup yields CDR1 MNHEY and CDR2 SVGEGT. V was clipped by 6 bases and J by 7 bases, with 13 bases between them. The CDR3 coding sequence is TGTGCCAGCAGCCCGGTAGGAGAGAATGAGCAGTTCTTC. Amino acid sequence: CASSPVGENEQFF.

This clonotype was seen at least ten times. The chain recombines TRBV2 with TRBJ1-2, with 7 positions matching TRBD1. V lost 6 bases and J lost 7; bases outside the gene matches: 8. Germline CDR1 and CDR2: SNHLY and FYNNEI. The CDR3 totals 13 residues. CDR3 sequence reads: CASRRQGFGGYTF. The DNA for the CDR3 is TGTGCCAGCAGAAGACAGGGTTTTGGTGGCTACACCTTC.